The present T cell receptor (beta chain) was sequenced within a study of shared clonotypes between healthy human individuals. Across the study: CD4 naive cells filled three plates per donor, CD4 memory three, CD8 naive two and CD8 memory one.

Study-level points and caveats: Investigators collected only blood, and repertoires in tissues likely differ. Generation of non-shared clonotypes was less probable than generation of clonotypes shared by all four donors.

About this clone: What it recognizes is unknown. The same CDR3 also results from other DNA sequences found in this sample.

TCRdb's copy holds only in-frame clones and misses some; the assay was immunoSEQ multiplex PCR. This table has 2 million to 2.5 million clones, just under 95% appearing once. Donors had no recently reported acute infections or vaccinations and were HIV-negative. Material for sequencing was naive CD4+ T cells from PBMCs. Stated subset: CD45RA+ positively selected. The clonotype was recovered from a man aged 18-30 years in good health. Some clones in this sample may be carry-over from other donors' samples.

The CDR3 nucleotides read TGTGCCAGCAGCCTACAGGGGATCACTGAAGCTTTCTTT. Translated, it gives CASSLQGITEAFF. The chain links TRBV6-5 to TRBJ1-1; 7 bases match TRBD1. This CDR3 has 13 amino acids. Germline loops: CDR1 MNHEY, CDR2 SVGAGI. J lost 4 bases, V lost 6 bases, and 5 bases had no gene match.